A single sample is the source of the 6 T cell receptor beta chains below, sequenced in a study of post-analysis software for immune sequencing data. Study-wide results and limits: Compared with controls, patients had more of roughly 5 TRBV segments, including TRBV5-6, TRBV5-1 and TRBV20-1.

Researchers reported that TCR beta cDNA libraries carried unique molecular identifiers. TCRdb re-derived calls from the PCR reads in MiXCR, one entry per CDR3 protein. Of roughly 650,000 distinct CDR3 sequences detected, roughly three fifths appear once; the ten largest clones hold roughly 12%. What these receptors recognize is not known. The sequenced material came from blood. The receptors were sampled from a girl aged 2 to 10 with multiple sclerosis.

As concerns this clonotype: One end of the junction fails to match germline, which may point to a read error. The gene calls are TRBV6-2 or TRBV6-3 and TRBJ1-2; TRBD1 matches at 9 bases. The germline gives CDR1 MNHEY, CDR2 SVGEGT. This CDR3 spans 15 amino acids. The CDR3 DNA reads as TGTGCCTGCAGGGCGACAGGGGGGAGGAACTATGGCTACACCTTC. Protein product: CACRATGGRNYGYTF.

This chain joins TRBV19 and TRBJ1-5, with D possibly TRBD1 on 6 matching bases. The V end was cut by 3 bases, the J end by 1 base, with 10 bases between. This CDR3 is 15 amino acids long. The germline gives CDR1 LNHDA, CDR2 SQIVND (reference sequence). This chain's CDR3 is CASSIYRESNQPQHF. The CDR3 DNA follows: TGTGCCAGTAGTATCTACAGGGAGAGCAATCAGCCCCAGCATTTT.

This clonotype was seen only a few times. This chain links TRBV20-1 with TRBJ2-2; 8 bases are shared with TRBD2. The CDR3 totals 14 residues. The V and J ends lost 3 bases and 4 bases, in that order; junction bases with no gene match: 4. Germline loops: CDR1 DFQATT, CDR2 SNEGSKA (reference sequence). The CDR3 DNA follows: TGCAGTGCTAGGGAGAGCGGGAGCACCGGGGAGCTGTTTTTT. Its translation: CSARESGSTGELFF.

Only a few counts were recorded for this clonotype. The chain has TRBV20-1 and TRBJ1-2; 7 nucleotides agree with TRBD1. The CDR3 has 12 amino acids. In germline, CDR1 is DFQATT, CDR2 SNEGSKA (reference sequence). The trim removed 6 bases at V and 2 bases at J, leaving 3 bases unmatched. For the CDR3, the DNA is TGCAGTGCGGTGGGACAGAACTATGGCTACACCTTC. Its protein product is CSAVGQNYGYTF.

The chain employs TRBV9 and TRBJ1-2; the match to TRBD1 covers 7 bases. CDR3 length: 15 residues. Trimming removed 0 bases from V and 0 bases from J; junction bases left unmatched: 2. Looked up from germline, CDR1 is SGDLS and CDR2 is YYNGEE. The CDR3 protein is CASSVVTGPNYGYTF. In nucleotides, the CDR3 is TGTGCCAGCAGCGTAGTGACAGGGCCTAACTATGGCTACACCTTC.

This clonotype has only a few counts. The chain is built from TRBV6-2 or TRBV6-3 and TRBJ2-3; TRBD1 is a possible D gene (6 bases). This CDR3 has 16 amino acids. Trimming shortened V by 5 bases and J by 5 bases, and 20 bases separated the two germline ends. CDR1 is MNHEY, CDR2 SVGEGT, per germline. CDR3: CASSPRSRGPRDTQYF. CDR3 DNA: TGTGCCAGCAGTCCACGGAGCAGGGGTCCAAGAGATACGCAGTATTTT.